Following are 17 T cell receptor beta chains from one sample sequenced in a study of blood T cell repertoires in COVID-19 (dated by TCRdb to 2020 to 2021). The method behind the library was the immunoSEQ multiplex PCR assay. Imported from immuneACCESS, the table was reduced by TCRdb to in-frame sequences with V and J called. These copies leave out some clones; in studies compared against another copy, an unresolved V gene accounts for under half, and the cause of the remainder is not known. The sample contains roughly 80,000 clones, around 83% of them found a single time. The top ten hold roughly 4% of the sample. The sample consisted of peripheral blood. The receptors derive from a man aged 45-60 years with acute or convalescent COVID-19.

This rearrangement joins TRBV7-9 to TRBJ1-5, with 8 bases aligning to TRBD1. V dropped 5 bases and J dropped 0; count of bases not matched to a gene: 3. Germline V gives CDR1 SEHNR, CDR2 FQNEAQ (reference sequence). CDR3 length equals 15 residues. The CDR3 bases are TGTGCCAGCAGCCCGGGGACAGGTAGCAATCAGCCCCAGCATTTT. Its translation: CASSPGTGSNQPQHF. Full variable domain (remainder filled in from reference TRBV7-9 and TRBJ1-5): DTGVSQNPRHKITKRGQNVTFRCDPISEHNRLYWYRQTLGQGPEFLTYFQNEAQLEKSRLLSDRFSAERPKGSFSTLEIQRTEQGDSAMYLCASSPGTGSNQPQHFGDGTRLSIL.

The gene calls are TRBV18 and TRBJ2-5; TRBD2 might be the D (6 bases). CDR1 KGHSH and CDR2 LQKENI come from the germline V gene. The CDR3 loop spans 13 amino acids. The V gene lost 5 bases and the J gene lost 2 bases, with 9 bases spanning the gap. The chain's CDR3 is CASSYGRQETQYF. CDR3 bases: TGTGCCAGCTCATACGGGAGACAAGAGACCCAGTACTTC.

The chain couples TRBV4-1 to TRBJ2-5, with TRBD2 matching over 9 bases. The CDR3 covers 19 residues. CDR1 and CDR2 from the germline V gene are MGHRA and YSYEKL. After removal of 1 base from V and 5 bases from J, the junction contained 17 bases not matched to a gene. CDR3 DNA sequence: TGCGCCAGCAGCCAAGGTTCCCCCTATAGCGGGGGTCCGTCGGAGACCCAGTACTTC. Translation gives CASSQGSPYSGGPSETQYF.

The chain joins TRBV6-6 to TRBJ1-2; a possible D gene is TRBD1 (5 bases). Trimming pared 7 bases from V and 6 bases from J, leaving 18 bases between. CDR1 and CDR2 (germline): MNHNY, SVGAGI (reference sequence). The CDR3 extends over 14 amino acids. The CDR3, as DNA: TGTGCCAGCACCCCCCGACAGCCCACGGATGGCTACACCTTC. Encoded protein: CASTPRQPTDGYTF.

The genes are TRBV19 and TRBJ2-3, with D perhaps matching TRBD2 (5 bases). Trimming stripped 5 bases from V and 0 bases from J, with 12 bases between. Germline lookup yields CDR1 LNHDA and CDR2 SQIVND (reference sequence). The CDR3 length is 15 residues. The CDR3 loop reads CASSRYRTSTDTQYF. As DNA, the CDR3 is TGTGCCAGTAGTCGGTATAGGACTAGCACAGATACGCAGTATTTT.

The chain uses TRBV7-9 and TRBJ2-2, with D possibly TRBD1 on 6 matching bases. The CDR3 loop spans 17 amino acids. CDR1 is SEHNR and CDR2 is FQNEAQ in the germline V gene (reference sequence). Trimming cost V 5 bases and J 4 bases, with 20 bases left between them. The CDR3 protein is CASSIRDGRGFTGELFF. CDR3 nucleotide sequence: TGTGCCAGCAGCATCAGGGATGGCAGGGGTTTCACCGGGGAGCTGTTTTTT.

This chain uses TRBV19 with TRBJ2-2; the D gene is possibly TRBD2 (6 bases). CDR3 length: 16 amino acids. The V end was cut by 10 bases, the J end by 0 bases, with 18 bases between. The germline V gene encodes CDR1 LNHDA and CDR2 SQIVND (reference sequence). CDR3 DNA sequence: TGTGCCACCAAGTTGGGGGGATACACGAACACCGGGGAGCTGTTTTTT. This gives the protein CATKLGGYTNTGELFF.

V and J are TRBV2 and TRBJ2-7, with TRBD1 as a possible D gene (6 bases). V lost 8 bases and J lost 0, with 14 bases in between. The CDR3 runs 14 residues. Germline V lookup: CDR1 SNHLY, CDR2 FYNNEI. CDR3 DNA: TGTGCCAGCTTGGCCAGGGGCCTCTCCTACGAGCAGTACTTC. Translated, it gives CASLARGLSYEQYF.

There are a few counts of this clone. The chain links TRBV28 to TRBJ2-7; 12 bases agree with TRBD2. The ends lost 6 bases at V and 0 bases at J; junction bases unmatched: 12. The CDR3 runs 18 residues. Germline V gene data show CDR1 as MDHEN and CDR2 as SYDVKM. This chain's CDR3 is CASRLRLAGAPSSYEQYF. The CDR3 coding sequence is TGTGCCAGCAGGTTGAGACTAGCGGGGGCCCCGAGCTCCTACGAGCAGTACTTC. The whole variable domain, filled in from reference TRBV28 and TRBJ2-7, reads DVKVTQSSRYLVKRTGEKVFLECVQDMDHENMFWYRQDPGLGLRLIYFSYDVKMKEKGDIPEGYSVSREKKERFSLILESASTNQTSMYLCASRLRLAGAPSSYEQYFGPGTRLTVT.

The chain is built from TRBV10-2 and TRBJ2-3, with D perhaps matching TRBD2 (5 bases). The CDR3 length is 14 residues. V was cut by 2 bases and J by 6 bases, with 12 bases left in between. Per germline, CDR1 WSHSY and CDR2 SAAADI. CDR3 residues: CASSEAAGADTQYF. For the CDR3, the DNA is TGCGCCAGCAGTGAGGCCGCGGGCGCGGATACGCAGTATTTT.

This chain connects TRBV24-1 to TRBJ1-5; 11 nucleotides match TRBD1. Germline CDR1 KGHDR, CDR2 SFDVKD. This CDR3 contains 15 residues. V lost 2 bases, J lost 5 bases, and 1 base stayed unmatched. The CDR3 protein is CATSDWGQGDQPQHF. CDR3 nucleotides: TGTGCCACCAGTGATTGGGGACAGGGGGATCAGCCCCAGCATTTT.

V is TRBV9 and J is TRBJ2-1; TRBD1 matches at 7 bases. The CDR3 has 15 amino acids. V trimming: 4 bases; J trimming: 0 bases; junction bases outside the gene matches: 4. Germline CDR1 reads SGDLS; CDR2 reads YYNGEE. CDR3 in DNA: TGTGCCAGCAGCAAGACAGGGTTCTCCTACAATGAGCAGTTCTTC. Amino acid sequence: CASSKTGFSYNEQFF.

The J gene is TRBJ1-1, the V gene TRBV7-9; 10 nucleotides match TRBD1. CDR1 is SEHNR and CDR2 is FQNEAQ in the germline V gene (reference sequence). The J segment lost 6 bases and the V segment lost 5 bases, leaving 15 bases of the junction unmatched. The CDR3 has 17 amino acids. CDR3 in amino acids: CASSPRGAGTGASEAFF. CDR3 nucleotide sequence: TGTGCCAGCAGCCCCCGCGGTGCCGGGACAGGGGCCTCTGAAGCTTTCTTT.

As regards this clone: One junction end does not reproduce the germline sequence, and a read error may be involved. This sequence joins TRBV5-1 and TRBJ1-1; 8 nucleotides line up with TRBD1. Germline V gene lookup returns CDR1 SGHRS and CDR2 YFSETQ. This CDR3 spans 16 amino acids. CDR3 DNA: TGCGCCAGCAGCTTCGGACAGGGCCAACCCAACAGTGAAGCTTTCTTT. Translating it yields CASSFGQGQPNSEAFF.

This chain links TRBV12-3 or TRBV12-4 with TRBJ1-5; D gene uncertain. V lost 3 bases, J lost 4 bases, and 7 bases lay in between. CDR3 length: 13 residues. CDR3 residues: CASSFSGNQPQHF. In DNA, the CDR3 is TGTGCCAGCAGTTTTAGCGGTAATCAGCCCCAGCATTTT.

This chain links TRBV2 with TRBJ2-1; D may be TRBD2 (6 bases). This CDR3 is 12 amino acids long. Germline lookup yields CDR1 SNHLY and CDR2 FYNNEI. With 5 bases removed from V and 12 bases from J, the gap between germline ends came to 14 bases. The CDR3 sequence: CASSPGLGGQFF. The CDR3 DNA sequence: TGTGCCAGCAGTCCGGGACTTGGGGGGCAGTTCTTC. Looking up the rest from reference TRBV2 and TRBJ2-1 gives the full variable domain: EPEVTQTPSHQVTQMGQEVILRCVPISNHLYFYWYRQILGQKVEFLVSFYNNEISEKSEIFDDQFSVERPDGSNFTLKIRSTKLEDSAMYFCASSPGLGGQFFGPGTRLTVL.

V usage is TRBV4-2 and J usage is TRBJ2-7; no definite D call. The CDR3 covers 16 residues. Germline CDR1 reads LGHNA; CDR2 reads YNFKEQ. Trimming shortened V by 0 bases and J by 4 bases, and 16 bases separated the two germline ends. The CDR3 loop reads CASSQEDRGNPYEQYF. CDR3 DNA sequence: TGTGCCAGCAGCCAAGAGGATAGAGGAAACCCGTACGAGCAGTACTTC.